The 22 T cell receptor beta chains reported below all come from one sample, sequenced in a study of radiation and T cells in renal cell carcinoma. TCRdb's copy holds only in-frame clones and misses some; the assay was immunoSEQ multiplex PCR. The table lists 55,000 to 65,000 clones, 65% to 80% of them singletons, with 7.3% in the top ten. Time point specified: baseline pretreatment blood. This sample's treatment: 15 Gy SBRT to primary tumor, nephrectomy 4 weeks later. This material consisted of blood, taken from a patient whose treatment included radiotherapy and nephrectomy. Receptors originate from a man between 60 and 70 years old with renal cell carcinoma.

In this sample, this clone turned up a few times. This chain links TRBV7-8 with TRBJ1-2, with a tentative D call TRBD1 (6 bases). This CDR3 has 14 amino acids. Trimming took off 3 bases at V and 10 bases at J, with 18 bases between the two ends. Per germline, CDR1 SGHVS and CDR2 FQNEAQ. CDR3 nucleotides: TGTGCCAGCAGCTTGGGGCGGCGGGGGCCCGACTACACCTTC. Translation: CASSLGRRGPDYTF.

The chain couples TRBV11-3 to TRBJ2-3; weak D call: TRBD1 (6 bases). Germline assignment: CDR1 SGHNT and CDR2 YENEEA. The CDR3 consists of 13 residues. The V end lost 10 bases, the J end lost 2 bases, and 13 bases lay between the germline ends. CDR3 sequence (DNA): TGTGCCACAAAGGGGGAATACACAGATACGCAGTATTTT. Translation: CATKGEYTDTQYF.

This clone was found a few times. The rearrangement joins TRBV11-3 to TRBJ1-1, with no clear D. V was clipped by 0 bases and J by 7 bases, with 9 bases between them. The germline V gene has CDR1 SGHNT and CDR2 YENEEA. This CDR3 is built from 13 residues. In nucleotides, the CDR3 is TGTGCCAGCAGCTTAGATGGTTCAGGTGAAGCTTTCTTT. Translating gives CASSLDGSGEAFF.

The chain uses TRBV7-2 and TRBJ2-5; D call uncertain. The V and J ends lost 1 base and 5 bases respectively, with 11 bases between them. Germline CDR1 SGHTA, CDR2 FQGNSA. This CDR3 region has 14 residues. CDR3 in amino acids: CASSLGASSETQYF. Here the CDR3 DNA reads TGTGCCAGCAGCTTAGGGGCTAGTAGCGAGACCCAGTACTTC.

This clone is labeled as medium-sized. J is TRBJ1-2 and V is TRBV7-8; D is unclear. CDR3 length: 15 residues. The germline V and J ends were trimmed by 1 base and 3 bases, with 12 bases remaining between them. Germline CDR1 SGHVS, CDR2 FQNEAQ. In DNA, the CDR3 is TGTGCCAGCAGCTTAGGTTCGTTGAGGTACTATGGCTACACCTTC. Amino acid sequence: CASSLGSLRYYGYTF. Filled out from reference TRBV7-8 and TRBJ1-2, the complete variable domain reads GAGVSQSPRYKVAKRGQDVALRCDPISGHVSLFWYQQALGQGPEFLTYFQNEAQLDKSGLPSDRFFAERPEGSVSTLKIQRTQQEDSAVYLCASSLGSLRYYGYTFGSGTRLTVV.

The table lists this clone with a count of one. The CDR3 DNA sequence: TGTGCCAGCAGTTACTCGCCGACCGGGACGGGTGAAAAACTGTTTTTT. Amino acids: CASSYSPTGTGEKLFF. The chain combines TRBV6-5 with TRBJ1-4, with a possible D match to TRBD1 (5 bases). CDR3 length: 16 residues. The V gene lost 0 bases and the J gene lost 7 bases, with 15 bases spanning the gap. Germline V gene lookup returns CDR1 MNHEY and CDR2 SVGAGI.

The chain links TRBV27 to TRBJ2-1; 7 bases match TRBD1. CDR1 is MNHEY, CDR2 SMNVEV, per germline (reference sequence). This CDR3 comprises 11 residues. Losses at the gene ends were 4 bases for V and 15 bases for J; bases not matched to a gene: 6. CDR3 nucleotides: TGTGCCAGCAGTTCCGACAGGGCCTGGTTCTTC. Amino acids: CASSSDRAWFF.

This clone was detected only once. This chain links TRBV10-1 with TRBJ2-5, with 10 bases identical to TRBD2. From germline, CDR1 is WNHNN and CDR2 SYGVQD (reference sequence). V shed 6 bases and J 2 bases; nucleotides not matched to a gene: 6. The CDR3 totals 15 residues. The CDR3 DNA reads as TGCGCCAGCAGCGCTATAGCGGGGGGTCAAGAGACCCAGTACTTC. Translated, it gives CASSAIAGGQETQYF.

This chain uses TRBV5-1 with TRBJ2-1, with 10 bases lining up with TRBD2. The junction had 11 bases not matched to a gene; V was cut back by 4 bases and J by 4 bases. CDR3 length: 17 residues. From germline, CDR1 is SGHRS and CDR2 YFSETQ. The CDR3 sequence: CASSLTIRTSGYNEQFF. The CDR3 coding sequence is TGCGCCAGCAGCCTGACGATTAGGACTAGCGGATACAATGAGCAGTTCTTC.

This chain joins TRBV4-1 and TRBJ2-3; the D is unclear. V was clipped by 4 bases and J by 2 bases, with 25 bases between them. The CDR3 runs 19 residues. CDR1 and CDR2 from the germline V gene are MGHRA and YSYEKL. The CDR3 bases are TGCGCCAGCAGCCCCAAGGGTCCTGGCAGCGCCTATGCCACAGATACGCAGTATTTT. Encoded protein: CASSPKGPGSAYATDTQYF.

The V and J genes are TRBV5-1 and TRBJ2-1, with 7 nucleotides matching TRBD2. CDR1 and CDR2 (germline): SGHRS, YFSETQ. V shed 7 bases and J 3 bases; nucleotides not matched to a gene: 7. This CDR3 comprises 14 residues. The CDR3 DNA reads TGCGCCAGCGAGCGGGAAGTAGGCTACAATGAGCAGTTCTTC. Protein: CASEREVGYNEQFF. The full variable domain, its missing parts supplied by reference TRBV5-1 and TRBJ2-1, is KAGVTQTPRYLIKTRGQQVTLSCSPISGHRSVSWYQQTPGQGLQFLFEYFSETQRNKGNFPGRFSGRQFSNSRSEMNVSTLELGDSALYLCASEREVGYNEQFFGPGTRLTVL.

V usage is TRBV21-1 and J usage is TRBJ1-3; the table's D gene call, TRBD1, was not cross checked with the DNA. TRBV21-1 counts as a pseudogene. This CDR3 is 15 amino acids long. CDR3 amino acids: CASSFLQGSQNTIYF. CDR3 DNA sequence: TGTGCCAGCAGTTTTCTACAGGGCTCACAAAACACCATATATTTT.

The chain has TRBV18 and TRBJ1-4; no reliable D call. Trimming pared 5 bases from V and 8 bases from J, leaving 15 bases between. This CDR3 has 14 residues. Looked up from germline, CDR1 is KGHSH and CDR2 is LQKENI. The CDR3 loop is CASSADGEREKLFF. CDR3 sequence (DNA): TGTGCCAGCTCAGCGGACGGAGAAAGGGAAAAACTGTTTTTT.

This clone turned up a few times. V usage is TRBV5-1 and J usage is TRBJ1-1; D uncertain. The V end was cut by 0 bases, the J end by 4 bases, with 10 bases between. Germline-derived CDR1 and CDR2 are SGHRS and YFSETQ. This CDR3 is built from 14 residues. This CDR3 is CASSLADQSTEAFF. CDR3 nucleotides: TGCGCCAGCAGCTTGGCCGACCAAAGCACTGAAGCTTTCTTT.

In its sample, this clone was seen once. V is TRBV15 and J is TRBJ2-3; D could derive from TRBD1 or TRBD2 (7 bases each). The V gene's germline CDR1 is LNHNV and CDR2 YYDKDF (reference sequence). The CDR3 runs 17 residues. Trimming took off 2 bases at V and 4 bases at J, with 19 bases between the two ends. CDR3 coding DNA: TGTGCCACCAGCAGATCGAATCAGGGGGGGGACGCAGATACGCAGTATTTT. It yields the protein CATSRSNQGGDADTQYF.

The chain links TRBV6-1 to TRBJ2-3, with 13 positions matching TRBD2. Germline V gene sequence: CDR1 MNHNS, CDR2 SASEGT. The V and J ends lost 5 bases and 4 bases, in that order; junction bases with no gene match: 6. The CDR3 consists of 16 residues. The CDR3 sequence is CASSQGLAGDADTQYF. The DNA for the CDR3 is TGTGCCAGCAGTCAAGGACTAGCGGGGGATGCAGATACGCAGTATTTT.

The CDR3: CASSLTSGSRETQYF. The CDR3 bases are TGTGCCAGCAGTTTGACTAGCGGGAGTAGGGAGACCCAGTACTTC. The V and J genes are TRBV7-6 and TRBJ2-5; 12 bases fit TRBD2. The CDR3 consists of 15 residues. Germline V CDR1 and CDR2: SGHVS, FNYEAQ. V shed 6 bases, J shed 5 bases, and the junction held 7 bases outside the gene matches.

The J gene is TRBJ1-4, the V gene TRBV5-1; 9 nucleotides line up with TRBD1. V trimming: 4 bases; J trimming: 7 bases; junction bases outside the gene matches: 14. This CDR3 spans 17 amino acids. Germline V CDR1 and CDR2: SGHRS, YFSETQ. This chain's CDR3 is CASSPEVQGAGGEKLFF. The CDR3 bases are TGCGCCAGCAGCCCGGAAGTACAGGGGGCAGGGGGTGAAAAACTGTTTTTT.

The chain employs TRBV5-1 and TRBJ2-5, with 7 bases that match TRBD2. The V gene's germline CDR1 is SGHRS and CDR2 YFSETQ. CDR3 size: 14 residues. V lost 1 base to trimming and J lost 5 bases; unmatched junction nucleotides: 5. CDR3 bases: TGCGCCAGCAGCTTGAGCGGGGCGGGGGAGACCCAGTACTTC. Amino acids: CASSLSGAGETQYF.

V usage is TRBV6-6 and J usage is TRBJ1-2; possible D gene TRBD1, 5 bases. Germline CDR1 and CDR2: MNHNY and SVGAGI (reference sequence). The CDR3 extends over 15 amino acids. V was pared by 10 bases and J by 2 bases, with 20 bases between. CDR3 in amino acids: CATFSGTAINYGYTF. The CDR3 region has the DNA TGTGCCACGTTCTCCGGGACGGCGATAAACTATGGCTACACCTTC.

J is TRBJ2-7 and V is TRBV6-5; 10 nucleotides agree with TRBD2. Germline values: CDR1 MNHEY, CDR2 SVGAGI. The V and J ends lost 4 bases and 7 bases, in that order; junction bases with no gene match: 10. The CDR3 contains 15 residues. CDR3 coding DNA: TGTGCCAGCAGTTCCCACACTAGCGGGGTCCGAGAGCAGTACTTC. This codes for CASSSHTSGVREQYF.

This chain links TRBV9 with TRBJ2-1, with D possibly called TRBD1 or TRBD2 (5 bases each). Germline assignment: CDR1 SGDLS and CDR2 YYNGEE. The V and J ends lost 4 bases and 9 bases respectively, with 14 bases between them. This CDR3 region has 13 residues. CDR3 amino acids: CASSPRGGGEQFF. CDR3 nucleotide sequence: TGTGCCAGCAGCCCCCGTGGTGGGGGTGAGCAGTTCTTC.